This T cell receptor (beta chain) was sequenced for a study of cytomegalovirus exposure and HLA in healthy donors. Study outcomes and limitations: The study put 150 to 200 TCR beta chains on its list as cytomegalovirus-associated. In vitro confirmation showed three CMV-associated chains to be CMV antigen specific.

Measured with immunoSEQ multiplex PCR; TCRdb has only the in-frame clones, and not every one. The table lists around 150,000 clones, about 80% of them singletons. V was clipped by 6 bases and J by 0 bases; unmatched bases: 6. Germline V gene lookup returns CDR1 ENHRY and CDR2 SYGVKD. The length of the CDR3 is 16 residues. Regarding this clone: Its antigen is unidentified.

The origin of this receptor is a young man in good health and CMV-seropositive. The V gene is TRBV10-3, the J gene TRBJ1-3, with 9 bases lining up with TRBD1. The sequencing sample was made of PBMCs. The DNA for the CDR3 is TGTGCCATCAGCCGACAGGGGGACAACTCTGGAAACACCATATATTTT. Protein product: CAISRQGDNSGNTIYF.